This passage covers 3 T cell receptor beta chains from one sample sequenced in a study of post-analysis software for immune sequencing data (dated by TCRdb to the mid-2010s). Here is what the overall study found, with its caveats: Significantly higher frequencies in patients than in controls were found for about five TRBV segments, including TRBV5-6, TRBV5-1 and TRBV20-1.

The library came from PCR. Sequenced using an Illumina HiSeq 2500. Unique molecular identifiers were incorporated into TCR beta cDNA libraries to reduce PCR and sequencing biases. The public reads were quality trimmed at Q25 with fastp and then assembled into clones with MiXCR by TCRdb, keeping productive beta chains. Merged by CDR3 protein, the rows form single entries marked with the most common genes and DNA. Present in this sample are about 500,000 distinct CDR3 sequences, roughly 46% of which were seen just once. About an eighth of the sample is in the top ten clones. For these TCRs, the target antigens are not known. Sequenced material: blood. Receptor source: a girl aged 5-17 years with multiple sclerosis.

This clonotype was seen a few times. The CDR3 DNA follows: TGTGCCAGCAGCGTAGTGGCGATTGCGACAACCTACGAGCAGTACTTC. It codes for CASSVVAIATTYEQYF. V usage is TRBV9 and J usage is TRBJ2-7; no firm D call. Germline V gene lookup returns CDR1 SGDLS and CDR2 YYNGEE. V lost 0 bases, J lost 2 bases, and 15 bases lay in between. CDR3 length equals 16 residues.

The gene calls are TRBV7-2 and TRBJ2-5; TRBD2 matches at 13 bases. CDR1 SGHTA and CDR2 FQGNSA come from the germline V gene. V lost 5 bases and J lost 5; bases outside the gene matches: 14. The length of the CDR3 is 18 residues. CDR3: CASSQGLAGVTWSETQYF. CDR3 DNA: TGTGCCAGCAGCCAAGGACTAGCGGGAGTAACCTGGAGCGAGACCCAGTACTTC.

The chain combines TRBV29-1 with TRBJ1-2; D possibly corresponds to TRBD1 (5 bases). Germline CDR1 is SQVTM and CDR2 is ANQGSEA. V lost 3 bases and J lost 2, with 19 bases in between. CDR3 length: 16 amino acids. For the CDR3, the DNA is TGCAGCGTTGAGGGGGGGGGGAGACAGCGGAACTATGGCTACACCTTC. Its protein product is CSVEGGGRQRNYGYTF.